This paragraph covers one T cell receptor beta chain sequence. Its antigen remains unknown. The CDR3 is made up of 16 amino acids. Germline CDR1 LNHNV, CDR2 YYDKDF (reference sequence). V gave up 5 bases and J gave up 3 bases, with 17 bases separating them. This sample is drawn from a study of cytomegalovirus exposure and HLA in healthy donors. Study context: From about 200 million T cells, an earlier analysis saw approximately 110 million unique TCR beta sequences.

Findings and caveats of the study: In a later analysis, approximately 15,000 TCR beta sequences were associated with HLA alleles at 0.05 false discovery rate. In an earlier analysis, productive rearrangement rates for most beta V segments clustered near 87% or 30%. Several V segments, TRBV6-2 and TRBV6-3 among them, could not be told apart and were dropped.

13 Jbeta primers and 60 Vbeta primers were used for the PCR. Sequencing used immunoSEQ multiplex PCR; TCRdb keeps in-frame clones, though not all of them. The sample gives some 140,000 clones, approximately 80% of which show up once; roughly 2% is in the top ten. V is TRBV15 and J is TRBJ2-1; TRBD1 might be the D (5 bases). Sequenced material: PBMCs. This clonotype was obtained from a man aged 25-40 years in good health and CMV-seronegative. The CDR3 protein is CATSAPHRGGYNEQFF. CDR3 bases: TGTGCCACCAGCGCTCCCCATAGGGGTGGCTACAATGAGCAGTTCTTC.